The entry below gives a single T cell receptor beta chain sequence along with its context. Its antigen specificity is not known. Qualities for individual bases were not recorded, and no much larger clone is one base off. This entry belongs to a study of tumor-infiltrating lymphocytes in localized non-small cell lung cancer (dated by TCRdb to the early 2020s). General notes on the study: Patients whose samples were collected after neoadjuvant chemotherapy, as well as both smokers and never-smokers and several histologies, were included in the cohort. Each patient provided resected tumor tissue plus uninvolved lung tissue from the same patient, with the uninvolved lung tissue described as non-adjacent to the tumor. The same patients underwent several integrated assays, with TCR sequencing performed together with flow cytometry, multiplex immunofluorescence, RNA-seq, exome sequencing and proteomics. In total, the ICON cohort consisted of fewer than 180 surgical patients with localized non-small cell lung cancer who had their tumors resected. A total of approximately 55 patients were part of the paired comparison of immunoSEQ T-cell fraction between tumor and uninvolved lung. The study at large found these results: Because different assays used different pieces of the same tissue, intratumor heterogeneity could not be separated from technical variation. TCRbeta sequencing supported higher T cell infiltration in tumors than in uninvolved lung tissue, consistent with immunofluorescence CD3 counts. The TCR-derived T-cell fraction showed no difference between the flow cytometry-defined immunotypes IM1 (good prognosis) and IM2 (poor prognosis). Because assay coverage varied across patients depending on available tissue quantity, TCR sequencing was performed for only a subset of the cohort. Recurrence-free survival showed no association with tumor T-cell fraction measured by TCR sequencing (p = 0.61).

The immunoSEQ assay used for TCR sequencing gave the T-cell fraction in both tumor and uninvolved lung tissue. The authors' analysis ran thus. To analyze survival, patients were divided into a high T-cell fraction group (upper tertile) and a low T-cell fraction group (lower two tertiles), and the two groups were compared using a log-rank test. A signed-rank test was used to test differences in T-cell fraction between paired tumor and uninvolved lung samples. Sourced from immuneACCESS, this table was stored by TCRdb with only in-frame sequences that have V and J called. A share of the clones is absent; for the studies checked, an unresolved V gene accounts for under half, and the remainder has no known explanation. V, J and clone size are taken as reported in that table, and D and trimming were inferred from the DNA itself. This sample is represented by 9,500 to 12,000 clones; roughly 89% of them were singletons. About 7.9% of the sample is taken by the ten largest.

The CDR3 runs 16 amino acids, cysteine and phenylalanine included. The retained sequence is limited to the CDR3, 48 bases, with the frame set at the first base. From a lookup of the germline V gene (reference sequence), CDR1 and CDR2 are GTSNPN and SVGIG. V was cut back by 0 bases and J by 0 bases, leaving a gap of 12 bases between them. Patient enrollment in ICON started in early 2016, and the final patient was enrolled in 2018. From a subcohort of 76 patients, fresh tumor and matched uninvolved tissue were collected for in-depth immune analyses, including TCR sequencing. DNA isolated from bulk tissue, without cell sorting, was used for TCR sequencing.

The receptor comes from a human donor with non-small cell lung cancer. The rearranged segments are TRBV30 and TRBJ1-5, with an unclear D gene assignment. Sequenced: lung tumor tissue. The DNA is as follows: TGTGCCTGGAGTGTTGGGTTAGGCACTAGCAATCAGCCCCAGCATTTT. Protein translation: CAWSVGLGTSNQPQHF.